Below, 25 T cell receptor beta chains from the same sample are listed, as sequenced in a study of blood T cells in healthy people across ages. Next came a second PCR, run for about 6 to 12 cycles, which used a sample-barcoded 5' primer along with a J-beta primer mix. TCRdb processed the 5' RACE reads anew with MiXCR; each CDR3 protein has one entry. The sample has some 640,000 distinct CDR3 sequences, about half seen once. Material for sequencing was blood. The receptors stem from a woman in her sixties in good health.

The rearrangement joins TRBV4-3 to TRBJ2-1; D possibly corresponds to TRBD1 (5 bases). Per germline, CDR1 LGHNA and CDR2 YSLEER. The CDR3 has 18 amino acids. Trimming shortened V by 0 bases and J by 3 bases, and 18 bases separated the two germline ends. The CDR3 bases are TGCGCCAGCAGCCAAGATTCGTGGGGCCAATTTAACTACAATGAGCAGTTCTTC. Residues: CASSQDSWGQFNYNEQFF.

This clonotype occurred a few times. The chain combines TRBV7-6 with TRBJ2-1; tentatively, D is TRBD2 (5 bases). In germline, CDR1 is SGHVS, CDR2 FNYEAQ. CDR3 size: 15 residues. Trimming cost V 5 bases and J 6 bases, with 17 bases left between them. CDR3 coding DNA: TGTGCCAGCAGCACGAGCGGTCGGGAAGCCAATGAGCAGTTCTTC. Encoded protein: CASSTSGREANEQFF.

This clonotype was observed at least ten times. V usage is TRBV7-3 and J usage is TRBJ2-7; 13 bases map to TRBD2. There are 17 residues in the CDR3. V shed 1 base, J shed 7 bases, and the junction held 10 bases outside the gene matches. The germline CDR1 and CDR2 sequences are SGHTA and FQGTGA. CDR3 sequence reads: CASSLNGGPGLAGEQYF. For the CDR3, the DNA is TGTGCCAGCAGCTTAAACGGAGGTCCGGGACTAGCGGGAGAGCAGTACTTC.

This chain connects TRBV29-1 to TRBJ1-2; TRBD1 matches 7 bases. V dropped 7 bases and J dropped 6; count of bases not matched to a gene: 5. Germline CDR1 reads SQVTM; CDR2 reads ANQGSEA. This CDR3 contains 11 residues. The CDR3 DNA is TGCAGCGGACAGGGTCTCGATGGCTACACCTTC. As protein: CSGQGLDGYTF.

J is TRBJ2-7 and V is TRBV25-1; D may be TRBD1 (6 bases). Trimming shortened V by 2 bases and J by 0 bases, and 8 bases separated the two germline ends. Germline V lookup: CDR1 MGHDK, CDR2 SYGVNS. This CDR3 is 14 amino acids long. In DNA, the CDR3 is TGTGCCAGCAGTGAACGACAGGCCTCCTACGAGCAGTACTTC. Translating gives CASSERQASYEQYF.

The chain recombines TRBV12-3 or TRBV12-4 with TRBJ1-1; 7 bases align to TRBD1. The CDR3 sequence is 14 residues long. V trimming: 3 bases; J trimming: 1 base; junction bases outside the gene matches: 2. CDR3 in DNA: TGTGCCAGCAGTTTGGACAGGCGGAACACTGAAGCTTTCTTT. Its protein product is CASSLDRRNTEAFF.

V and J are TRBV3-1 and TRBJ2-5; 13 nucleotides agree with TRBD2. Germline V gives CDR1 LGHDT, CDR2 YNNKEL (reference sequence). V dropped 6 bases and J dropped 5; count of bases not matched to a gene: 12. The CDR3 has 17 residues. The CDR3 bases are TGTGCCAGCAGTCTCGGACTAGCGGGAGAGAGGGTGGAGACCCAGTACTTC. Translation gives CASSLGLAGERVETQYF.

This clonotype was recorded only once. The rearrangement links TRBV6-5 to TRBJ1-6; 9 bases line up with TRBD1. The ends lost 10 bases at V and 8 bases at J; junction bases unmatched: 6. Germline CDR1 and CDR2: MNHEY and SVGAGI. The CDR3 consists of 13 residues. The DNA of the CDR3 is TGTGCCACCGGGGACAGGGAGCATTCACCCCTCCACTTT. It translates to CATGDREHSPLHF.

V is TRBV20-1 and J is TRBJ2-6, with a weak D call TRBD1 (6 bases). The CDR3 runs 15 residues. V lost 6 bases and J 0 bases, leaving 12 bases between the germline ends. CDR1 and CDR2 from the germline V gene are DFQATT and SNEGSKA (reference sequence). As DNA, the CDR3 is TGCAGTGCCGCAGGGGCGGTCTCTGGGGCCAACGTCCTGACTTTC. Residues: CSAAGAVSGANVLTF.

J is TRBJ2-3 and V is TRBV24-1; D ambiguous. The CDR3 sequence is 15 residues long. Trimming stripped 4 bases from V and 7 bases from J, with 17 bases between. Germline lookup yields CDR1 KGHDR and CDR2 SFDVKD. The CDR3 here is CATSDPLVGLNTQYF. Here the CDR3 DNA reads TGTGCCACCAGTGACCCCCTGGTTGGCTTAAATACGCAGTATTTT.

Only a few counts were recorded for this clonotype. The V call is TRBV7-9, the J call TRBJ2-5; tentatively, D is TRBD2 (6 bases). This CDR3 region has 16 residues. Trimming removed 3 bases at V and 1 base at J, with 15 bases between. Germline CDR1 is SEHNR and CDR2 is FQNEAQ (reference sequence). The CDR3 bases are TGTGCCAGCAGCTTTAGGGGTTGGGGACTCCAAGAGACCCAGTACTTC. Translation gives CASSFRGWGLQETQYF. Full variable domain (remainder filled in from reference TRBV7-9 and TRBJ2-5): DTGVSQNPRHKITKRGQNVTFRCDPISEHNRLYWYRQTLGQGPEFLTYFQNEAQLEKSRLLSDRFSAERPKGSFSTLEIQRTEQGDSAMYLCASSFRGWGLQETQYFGPGTRLLVL.

This clonotype was observed a handful of times. V gene TRBV6-2 or TRBV6-3 combines with J gene TRBJ2-7; no reliable D call. Germline CDR1 is MNHEY and CDR2 is SVGEGT. The CDR3 contains 14 residues. The germline V and J ends were trimmed by 6 bases and 2 bases, with 14 bases remaining between them. The CDR3 sequence is CASRKDGFAYEQYF. The CDR3, as DNA: TGTGCCAGCAGAAAGGACGGGTTTGCCTACGAGCAGTACTTC.

This chain joins TRBV15 and TRBJ2-5, with 9 bases matching TRBD1. Germline CDR1 LNHNV, CDR2 YYDKDF (reference sequence). CDR3 length: 15 residues. The ends lost 4 bases at V and 5 bases at J; junction bases unmatched: 8. CDR3 DNA: TGTGCCACCAGCAACGGGACAGGGATTCTGGAGACCCAGTACTTC. Translated: CATSNGTGILETQYF.

The rearrangement links TRBV14 to TRBJ2-1, with 10 bases lining up with TRBD1. Germline-derived CDR1 and CDR2 are SGHDN and FVKESK. The V gene end was trimmed by 1 base and the J gene end by 5 bases; junction bases not matched to a gene: 5. This CDR3 is built from 16 residues. This CDR3 is CASSQVEGQGNNEQFF. For the CDR3, the DNA is TGTGCCAGCAGCCAAGTAGAGGGACAGGGGAACAATGAGCAGTTCTTC.

This clonotype was counted ten times or more. The gene calls are TRBV7-9 and TRBJ2-4; D call uncertain. The length of the CDR3 is 12 residues. Trimming shortened V by 0 bases and J by 8 bases, and 5 bases separated the two germline ends. Germline assignment: CDR1 SEHNR and CDR2 FQNEAQ (reference sequence). Here the CDR3 reads CASSLAKDIQYF. The CDR3 region has the DNA TGTGCCAGCAGCTTAGCGAAGGACATTCAGTACTTC.

V usage is TRBV9 and J usage is TRBJ2-1; D call uncertain. The DNA matches TRBJ2-7 better at its end, which makes the J call doubtful. The V gene's germline CDR1 is SGDLS and CDR2 YYNGEE. CDR3 length: 15 residues. For the CDR3, the DNA is TGTGCCAGCAGCGTAGAAAAAGAGGTCTACAATGAGCAGTACTTC. Its translation is CASSVEKEVYNEQYF.

The J gene is TRBJ2-1, the V gene TRBV18, with D unclear. With the DNA end fitting TRBJ2-7 better, the J assignment may be wrong. CDR1 is KGHSH, CDR2 LQKENI, per germline. This CDR3 is built from 13 residues. The CDR3 reads CASSRRDSYEQYF. CDR3 in DNA: TGTGCCAGCTCACGGCGTGATTCCTACGAGCAGTACTTC.

This clonotype was observed a handful of times. The CDR3 nucleotides are TGCGCCAGCAGCTTGGTAGGGGCCTCCTACGAGCAGTACTTC. It is translated as CASSLVGASYEQYF. This chain uses TRBV5-1 with TRBJ2-7, with D perhaps matching TRBD1 (5 bases). Germline V gene sequence: CDR1 SGHRS, CDR2 YFSETQ. CDR3 length equals 14 residues. V was clipped by 0 bases and J by 0 bases, with 7 bases between them.

The chain joins TRBV10-3 to TRBJ1-1; tentatively, D is TRBD1 (6 bases). The germline V and J ends were trimmed by 6 bases and 11 bases, with 19 bases remaining between them. Germline V CDR1 and CDR2: ENHRY, SYGVKD. CDR3 length equals 13 residues. Here the CDR3 DNA reads TGTGCCATCAGCCCGGGACAAGGGTTGGGGGCTTTCTTT. It is translated as CAISPGQGLGAFF.

This clonotype occurred many times. The chain uses TRBV7-2 and TRBJ2-1; tentative D call: TRBD2 (6 bases). There are 15 residues in the CDR3. Per germline, CDR1 SGHTA and CDR2 FQGNSA. Trimming cost V 3 bases and J 0 bases, with 9 bases left between them. The CDR3 reads CASSFGRSSYNEQFF. CDR3 DNA: TGTGCCAGCAGCTTTGGGAGGAGCTCCTACAATGAGCAGTTCTTC.

The chain carries TRBV20-1 and TRBJ1-4; perhaps TRBD1 as D (5 bases). The CDR3 runs 13 residues. The V gene's germline CDR1 is DFQATT and CDR2 SNEGSKA (reference sequence). Trimming took 4 bases from V and 5 from J, leaving 11 bases between them. The CDR3, as DNA: TGCAGTGCTACCGGGACTGGAAATGAAAAACTGTTTTTT. Translating gives CSATGTGNEKLFF.

The chain combines TRBV5-1 with TRBJ2-5; perhaps D is TRBD1 or TRBD2 (6 bases each). This CDR3 has 14 amino acids. V was trimmed by 3 bases and J by 7 bases, leaving 16 bases between them. CDR1 and CDR2 (germline): SGHRS, YFSETQ. The CDR3 reads CASSWRDMRGTQYF. CDR3 sequence (DNA): TGCGCCAGCAGCTGGAGGGACATGAGAGGGACCCAGTACTTC.

This sequence joins TRBV7-2 and TRBJ2-1; 7 bases agree with TRBD1. V was pared by 5 bases and J by 3 bases, with 19 bases of the junction left unmatched. Germline V lookup: CDR1 SGHTA, CDR2 FQGNSA. This CDR3 comprises 19 residues. The CDR3, as DNA: TGTGCCAGCAGCCTAGTGGGGACAGCCCTCAACTATAACTACAATGAGCAGTTCTTC. Encoded protein: CASSLVGTALNYNYNEQFF. The full variable domain, in which reference TRBV7-2 and TRBJ2-1 provide the parts outside the CDR3, is GAGVSQSPSNKVTEKGKDVELRCDPISGHTALYWYRQSLGQGLEFLIYFQGNSAPDKSGLPSDRFSAERTGGSVSTLTIQRTQQEDSAVYLCASSLVGTALNYNYNEQFFGPGTRLTVL.

This clonotype has just a few counts. J is TRBJ1-6 and V is TRBV7-2, with D possibly matching TRBD1 (5 bases). Germline lookup yields CDR1 SGHTA and CDR2 FQGNSA. Trimming left V 5 bases short and J 4 bases short, with 12 bases between. This CDR3 has 15 amino acids. The CDR3 DNA reads TGTGCCAGCAGCCCCCTGGGGGGGTATAATTCACCCCTCCACTTT. Translated: CASSPLGGYNSPLHF.

The chain carries TRBV2 and TRBJ1-5; 7 bases are shared with TRBD1. The CDR3 totals 15 residues. Looked up from germline, CDR1 is SNHLY and CDR2 is FYNNEI. J was trimmed by 6 bases and V by 5 bases; bases with no gene match: 10. The CDR3 here is CASSPLGRDSQPQHF. CDR3 sequence (DNA): TGTGCCAGCAGTCCCTTAGGCAGGGACAGTCAGCCCCAGCATTTT.